The rows below give T cell receptor beta chains drawn from one sample of a study of blood T cell repertoires in COVID-19. Assay used: immunoSEQ multiplex PCR; TCRdb lists only in-frame clones, some missing. The sample includes 60,000 to 80,000 clones, 85% of them seen just once. The source material was peripheral blood. Receptors originate from a man between 45 and 60 years old with acute or convalescent COVID-19. Each CDR3 is given with its conserved first and last residue. The order of the fields is J gene, V gene, CDR3 protein.

j_gene: TRBJ2-2
v_gene: TRBV7-2
CDR3aa: CASSAYVRGTGELFF

j_gene: TRBJ1-4
v_gene: TRBV19
CDR3aa: CASRNSLNEKLFF

j_gene: TRBJ1-2
v_gene: TRBV24-1
CDR3aa: CATSDLPETGMGGYTF

j_gene: TRBJ2-3
v_gene: TRBV25-1
CDR3aa: CASTMGLAGARDTQYF

j_gene: TRBJ2-3
v_gene: TRBV11-3
CDR3aa: CASSPSSGITDTQYF

j_gene: TRBJ2-7
v_gene: TRBV7-9
CDR3aa: CASSLFLGSAGSYEQYF

j_gene: TRBJ2-1
v_gene: TRBV9
CDR3aa: CASSPDYNEQFF

j_gene: TRBJ1-1
v_gene: TRBV5-1
CDR3aa: CASSRQGSGTEAFF

j_gene: TRBJ1-1
v_gene: TRBV12-3/TRBV12-4
CDR3aa: CASSLDLSTEAFF

j_gene: TRBJ1-3
v_gene: TRBV25-1
CDR3aa: CASSVRGGNTIYF

j_gene: TRBJ2-1
v_gene: TRBV19
CDR3aa: CASSPTGLERAAYNEQFF

j_gene: TRBJ2-3
v_gene: TRBV6-6
CDR3aa: CASSPMEISTDTQYF

j_gene: TRBJ2-5
v_gene: TRBV5-1
CDR3aa: CASSRRTQETQYF

j_gene: TRBJ2-1
v_gene: TRBV7-2
CDR3aa: CASSLVAGGTSRYNEQFF

j_gene: TRBJ1-3
v_gene: TRBV7-6
CDR3aa: CASSLGTPSGNTIYF

j_gene: TRBJ2-3
v_gene: TRBV6-1
CDR3aa: CARSGRPGLAGGRGTDTQYF

j_gene: TRBJ2-7
v_gene: TRBV30
CDR3aa: CAWDGSGQGVHEQYF

j_gene: TRBJ2-7
v_gene: TRBV3-1/TRBV3-2
CDR3aa: CASSQSRTSGGARSYEQYF

j_gene: TRBJ2-3
v_gene: TRBV20-1
CDR3aa: CSAGELAVSTDTQYF

j_gene: TRBJ2-5
v_gene: TRBV30
CDR3aa: CAWSTGTSGGAGETQYF

j_gene: TRBJ2-3
v_gene: TRBV27
CDR3aa: CASSLSTPGGTDTQYF

j_gene: TRBJ1-1
v_gene: TRBV25-1
CDR3aa: CASSVKGTGVTEAFF

j_gene: TRBJ1-4
v_gene: TRBV9
CDR3aa: CASSVGGTNEKLFF

j_gene: TRBJ1-2
v_gene: TRBV30
CDR3aa: CAWSLGQPGVSGYTF

j_gene: TRBJ1-4
v_gene: TRBV15
CDR3aa: CATSTVQGDLEKLFF

j_gene: TRBJ2-3
v_gene: TRBV19
CDR3aa: CASSEQDTLSTDTQYF

j_gene: TRBJ2-5
v_gene: TRBV18
CDR3aa: CASSRAGQETQYF

j_gene: TRBJ1-4
v_gene: TRBV10-3
CDR3aa: CAISESGVGGGNEKLFF

j_gene: TRBJ1-6
v_gene: TRBV5-1
CDR3aa: CASSRTGNFDDSPLHF

j_gene: TRBJ2-3
v_gene: TRBV24-1
CDR3aa: CATSDPALTSGGTSSTDTQYF

j_gene: TRBJ2-1
v_gene: TRBV11-2
CDR3aa: CASSLLGVGDNEQFF

j_gene: TRBJ2-3
v_gene: TRBV5-1
CDR3aa: CASSRTSGEGDTQYF

j_gene: TRBJ1-2
v_gene: TRBV3-1/TRBV3-2
CDR3aa: CASSQDPTAYGYTF

j_gene: TRBJ2-1
v_gene: TRBV4-2
CDR3aa: CASSQVGGQVGNEQFF

j_gene: TRBJ2-5
v_gene: TRBV25-1
CDR3aa: CASSESGKETQYF

j_gene: TRBJ2-2
v_gene: TRBV5-1
CDR3aa: CASSGASTGNTGELFF

j_gene: TRBJ2-3
v_gene: TRBV11-2
CDR3aa: CASSVAGGPGDTQYF

j_gene: TRBJ1-3
v_gene: TRBV6-5
CDR3aa: CASSSDGGNTIYF

j_gene: TRBJ2-6
v_gene: TRBV2
CDR3aa: CASSDRAGANVLTF

j_gene: TRBJ2-7
v_gene: TRBV3-1/TRBV3-2
CDR3aa: CASSLFRGSYEQYF

j_gene: TRBJ1-6
v_gene: TRBV5-4
CDR3aa: CASSNNRDNSPLHF

j_gene: TRBJ1-3
v_gene: TRBV6-6
CDR3aa: CASRGSGTIYF

j_gene: TRBJ1-1
v_gene: TRBV9
CDR3aa: CASSVGAYTEAFF

j_gene: TRBJ2-3
v_gene: TRBV10-1
CDR3aa: CASSESSSTDTQYF

j_gene: TRBJ2-1
v_gene: TRBV5-1
CDR3aa: CASSLGLAGGYNEQFF

j_gene: TRBJ1-3
v_gene: TRBV29-1
CDR3aa: CSVEDEAYSGNTIYF

j_gene: TRBJ1-5
v_gene: TRBV2
CDR3aa: CASSDRGSDRNQPQHF

j_gene: TRBJ2-5
v_gene: TRBV7-9
CDR3aa: CASSSDLLGTGPRETQYF

j_gene: TRBJ1-2
v_gene: TRBV20-1
CDR3aa: CSASRLQENYGYTF

j_gene: TRBJ2-3
v_gene: TRBV7-9
CDR3aa: CASSGASGGGKYSTDTQYF

j_gene: TRBJ2-2
v_gene: TRBV24-1
CDR3aa: CATSAPQGANTGELFF